This passage covers 6 T cell receptor beta chains from one sample sequenced in a study of blood T cell repertoires in COVID-19. Clones were sequenced by immunoSEQ multiplex PCR, and TCRdb holds only the in-frame ones, with some missing. The sample has 200,000 to 300,000 clones; around 88% are singletons. The sequenced sample consisted of PBMCs or T cells enriched from blood (not recorded which). All receptors derive from a woman aged 40 to 50 with acute COVID-19.

The chain carries TRBV6-5 and TRBJ1-3; 7 bases line up with TRBD1. Germline V gives CDR1 MNHEY, CDR2 SVGAGI. CDR3 size: 12 residues. With 2 bases clipped from V and 16 bases from J, the junction kept 8 bases outside the gene matches. The chain's CDR3 is CASSYPGQVVYF. The CDR3 bases are TGTGCCAGCAGTTACCCTGGACAGGTGGTCTATTTT.

The J gene is TRBJ1-2, the V gene TRBV19; possibly TRBD1 for D (6 bases). Germline assignment: CDR1 LNHDA and CDR2 SQIVND (reference sequence). CDR3 length: 13 residues. Trimming shortened V by 10 bases and J by 4 bases, and 16 bases separated the two germline ends. CDR3 in DNA: TGTGCCACCACGATAACAGGGATCTATGGCTACACCTTC. Its protein product is CATTITGIYGYTF.

This clone was detected once. This chain uses TRBV11-3 with TRBJ2-2; 7 nucleotides match TRBD2. Looked up from germline, CDR1 is SGHNT and CDR2 is YENEEA. This CDR3 region has 15 residues. The V segment lost 3 bases and the J segment 9 bases; nucleotides outside the gene matches: 10. CDR3 sequence: CASSFDGTTLRELFF. In DNA form, the CDR3 reads TGTGCCAGCAGCTTCGATGGGACTACCCTTCGGGAGCTGTTTTTT. Combining the CDR3 with reference TRBV11-3 and TRBJ2-2 gives the whole variable domain EAGVVQSPRYKIIEKKQPVAFWCNPISGHNTLYWYLQNLGQGPELLIRYENEEAVDDSQLPKDRFSAERLKGVDSTLKIQPAELGDSAVYLCASSFDGTTLRELFFGEGSRLTVL.

The V gene is TRBV12-5, the J gene TRBJ1-2, with 8 positions matching TRBD1. The CDR3 covers 13 residues. Germline lookup yields CDR1 LGHNT and CDR2 FRNRAP. Germline trimming cut 5 bases from V and 6 bases from J; bases unmatched to any gene: 5. The CDR3 sequence is CASGRTGQNGYTF. The DNA of the CDR3 is TGTGCTAGTGGTCGGACAGGGCAAAATGGCTACACCTTC.

V and J are TRBV3-1 (or the pseudogene TRBV3-2) and TRBJ2-1; 7 positions agree with TRBD2. Germline lookup yields CDR1 LGHDT and CDR2 YNNKEL (reference sequence). J was trimmed by 1 base and V by 4 bases; bases with no gene match: 10. The CDR3 covers 17 residues. CDR3 nucleotides: TGTGCCAGCAGCCGAAAAGCTAGCGGCGTTTCCTACAATGAGCAGTTCTTC. As protein: CASSRKASGVSYNEQFF.

The chain combines TRBV6-2 or TRBV6-3 with TRBJ1-2; TRBD1 matches at 8 bases. The length of the CDR3 is 14 residues. The J segment lost 4 bases and the V segment lost 5 bases, leaving 6 bases of the junction unmatched. Germline CDR1 is MNHEY and CDR2 is SVGEGT. The CDR3 sequence is CASSVTGVTYGYTF. Here the CDR3 DNA reads TGTGCCAGCAGTGTGACAGGGGTTACCTATGGCTACACCTTC.